This is a list of T cell receptor beta chains from one sample in a study of T-cell memory formation after mild COVID-19. TCRdb recomputed calls from the 5' RACE reads with MiXCR, one row per CDR3 protein. The sample yields more than 300,000 distinct CDR3 sequences, approximately 22% seen once. Sequencing used PBMCs or a T cell subset sorted from them (not recorded which). The origin of the receptors is a young man who had mild COVID-19 (a few samples of this study predate the infection). Cell type and time point are not known. CDR3s include the opening cysteine and the closing phenylalanine or tryptophan. A D gene is named only where the DNA matches it firmly. Not all rows give a size; the values are once, few, many and, for expanded clones, a class.

TRBJ1-2 | NA | TRBV6-5 | NA | TGTGCCAGCAGTGGTCGGGGGAACTATGGCTACACCTTC | CASSGRGNYGYTF
TRBJ2-3 | NA | TRBV5-1 | few | TGCGCCAGCAGCTGGCAGGTCCCTAGCACAGATACGCAGTATTTT | CASSWQVPSTDTQYF
TRBJ1-2 | NA | TRBV27 | NA | TGTGCCAGCAGTTTGGGGCAGGGGTATTGGGGCTACACCTTC | CASSLGQGYWGYTF
TRBJ2-1 | NA | TRBV11-2 | few | TGTGCCAGCAGCTTAGTGGCCTATGAGCAGTTCTTC | CASSLVAYEQFF
TRBJ1-4 | TRBD1 | TRBV4-2 | many | TGTGCCAGCAGCCAAGTCGCCAGGGGGACCGAAAAACTGTTTTTT | CASSQVARGTEKLFF
TRBJ1-2 | NA | TRBV6-5 | NA | TGTGCCAGCAGTTACTCCGAGGGGAACTATGGCTACACCTTC | CASSYSEGNYGYTF
TRBJ1-6 | NA | TRBV18 | once | TGTGCCAGCTCACCGCCCAAAGGCAGGGTAGGGAACAATTCACCCCTCCACTTT | CASSPPKGRVGNNSPLHF
TRBJ2-7 | NA | TRBV9 | NA | TGTGCCAGCAGCGTAGGGTCCCCCTCCTACGAGCAGTACTTC | CASSVGSPSYEQYF
TRBJ1-1 | NA | TRBV29-1 | few | TGCAGCGCCCGAGGCTGGGCCGGGGACCCGAACACTGAAGCTTTCTTT | CSARGWAGDPNTEAFF
TRBJ2-1 | TRBD1 | TRBV7-2 | few | TGTGCCAGCAGCACGGACAGGGCAAATGAGCAGTTCTTC | CASSTDRANEQFF
TRBJ2-7 | TRBD1 | TRBV5-1 | many | TGCGCCAGCAGCTCGCAGGGGGCCGTCTACGAGCAGTACTTC | CASSSQGAVYEQYF
TRBJ2-2 | NA | TRBV10-3 | NA | TGTGCCATCAGTGAGTCGACCTTTGCTCGGACCGGGGAGCTGTTTTTT | CAISESTFARTGELFF
TRBJ1-5 | NA | TRBV7-2 | NA | TGTGCCAGCAGCTTAGGTTCCGGGCTAGGTCAGCCCCAGCATTTT | CASSLGSGLGQPQHF
TRBJ2-3 | NA | TRBV15 | NA | TGTGCCACAAGCAGAGATCGGCTGGGACAAGAACCTAGCACAGATACGCAGTATTTT | CATSRDRLGQEPSTDTQYF
TRBJ2-7 | TRBD2 | TRBV20-1 | NA | TGCAGTGCTAGAGGGCCGACTAGCGGAGGGAACGAGCAGTACTTC | CSARGPTSGGNEQYF
TRBJ2-3 | NA | TRBV27 | many | TGTGCCAGCAGTTTGTCAGATAGCACAGATACGCAGTATTTT | CASSLSDSTDTQYF
TRBJ2-5 | NA | TRBV24-1 | many | TGTGCCACCAGTGATCCCCGGACAGAAGAGACCCAGTACTTC | CATSDPRTEETQYF
TRBJ2-3 | NA | TRBV7-2 | many | TGTGCCAGCAGCTTAGATCCTAGCTACACAGATACGCAGTATTTT | CASSLDPSYTDTQYF
TRBJ2-3 | NA | TRBV7-9 | NA | TGTGCCAGCACCTCGGACCCGGGAGCTAGCACAGATACGCAGTATTTT | CASTSDPGASTDTQYF
TRBJ2-6 | NA | TRBV7-8 | NA | TGTGCCAGCACCCCCCGCATGGCCAACGTCCTGACTTTC | CASTPRMANVLTF
TRBJ2-1 | NA | TRBV7-2 | few | TGTGCCAGCAGCATCGGGACGGCGTCCTACAATGAGCAGTTCTTC | CASSIGTASYNEQFF
TRBJ1-6 | NA | TRBV30 | NA | TGTGCCTGGAGGGGGGCCCCAGGGTATAATTCACCCCTCCACTTT | CAWRGAPGYNSPLHF
TRBJ2-5 | NA | TRBV11-3 | NA | TGTGCCAGAAGCTTCGGTCAGGAAGAGACCCAGTACTTC | CARSFGQEETQYF
TRBJ1-2 | TRBD1 | TRBV7-8 | few | TGTGCCAGCAGCAAGCCGTCACAGGGGCACGGCTACACCTTC | CASSKPSQGHGYTF
TRBJ2-3 | NA | TRBV4-3 | NA | TGCGCCAGCAGCCAACGGGCAGTTTCCCCAGAAAGCACAGATACGCAGTATTTT | CASSQRAVSPESTDTQYF
TRBJ1-1 | NA | TRBV2 | NA | TGTGCCAGCAGCTCCCCAGGGTTAAGAACTGAAGCTTTCTTT | CASSSPGLRTEAFF
TRBJ2-2 | NA | TRBV10-3 | many | TGTGCCATCAGTGAGTCTACCCCGGGACAAGGAGCCCTTCTGTACACCGGGGAGCTGTTTTTT | CAISESTPGQGALLYTGELFF
TRBJ1-4 | NA | TRBV11-2 | many | TGTGCCAGCAGCTTAGACCCGGTGTATAATGAAAAACTGTTTTTT | CASSLDPVYNEKLFF
TRBJ2-3 | NA | TRBV12-3/TRBV12-4 | NA | TGTGCCAGCGGAGTTCTACCAGATACGCAGTATTTT | CASGVLPDTQYF
TRBJ2-3 | TRBD2 | TRBV19 | NA | TGTGCCAGTAGTGGGGGGGATAGGGAGAATACGCAGTATTTT | CASSGGDRENTQYF
TRBJ2-5 | NA | TRBV7-7 | few | TGTGCTAGCAGCTTAGCCCAGGGAGGGGGGACCCAGTACTTC | CASSLAQGGGTQYF
TRBJ1-2 | NA | TRBV29-1 | NA | TGCAGTCCGCAAAGTGATAGCCTTGGTTACACCTTC | CSPQSDSLGYTF
TRBJ2-2 | NA | TRBV6-2/TRBV6-3 | NA | TGTGCAAGCAGTTACCTTACCCCGGACACCGGGGAGCTGTTTTTT | CASSYLTPDTGELFF
TRBJ1-1 | NA | TRBV12-3/TRBV12-4 | NA | TGTGCCAGCAAGATCATGAACACTGAAGCTTTCTTT | CASKIMNTEAFF
TRBJ1-1 | NA | TRBV4-1 | NA | TGCGCCAGCAGCCAAGCCCTCCAAAAAAACACTGAAGCTTTCTTT | CASSQALQKNTEAFF
TRBJ2-2 | TRBD2 | TRBV6-2/TRBV6-3 | few | TGTGCCAGCAGTCCTAGGACTAGCTGGACCGGGGAGCTGTTTTTT | CASSPRTSWTGELFF
TRBJ2-1 | NA | TRBV10-3 | NA | TGTGCCATCAAGGTGGCAGGGGATGTGGGCAATGAGCAGTTCTTC | CAIKVAGDVGNEQFF
TRBJ2-3 | NA | TRBV4-3 | few | TGCGCCAGCAAACTGACGGGGGCCACAGATACGCAGTATTTT | CASKLTGATDTQYF
TRBJ2-7 | NA | TRBV11-2 | few | TGTGCCAGCAGCTTTCGTGGAATTACCTACGAGCAGTACTTC | CASSFRGITYEQYF
TRBJ1-3 | NA | TRBV4-2 | few | TGTGCCAGCAGCCAAGGCCAAGATCGGAGTTTT | CASSQGQDRSF
TRBJ1-1 | NA | TRBV18 | few | TGTGCCAGCTCAACGTTGAACACTGAAGCTTTCTTT | CASSTLNTEAFF
TRBJ2-5 | TRBD1 | TRBV29-1 | few | TGCAGCGTTAATAGACAGGGGAGTGAGACCCAGTACTTC | CSVNRQGSETQYF
TRBJ2-1 | NA | TRBV9 | few | TGTGCCAGCAGCGTAGAAGGGACCCCGAGCTCCTACAATGAGCAGTTCTTC | CASSVEGTPSSYNEQFF
TRBJ1-1 | NA | TRBV6-5 | few | TGTGCCAGCAGTTATCGGATGACTGGGGCCACTGAAGCTTTCTTT | CASSYRMTGATEAFF
TRBJ2-3 | TRBD1 | TRBV5-1 | NA | TGCGCCAGCAGGATGACAGGGTCGGGATTGGATACGCAGTATTTT | CASRMTGSGLDTQYF
TRBJ2-1 | TRBD2 | TRBV12-3/TRBV12-4 | NA | TGTGCCAGCAGTGAAGGACTAGCGGGGGGGACCTACAATGAGCAGTTCTTC | CASSEGLAGGTYNEQFF
TRBJ2-6 | NA | TRBV20-1 | many | TGCAGTGCTAGAGATACCCAGGCCAACGTCCTGACTTTC | CSARDTQANVLTF
TRBJ1-6 | NA | TRBV6-2/TRBV6-3 | NA | TGTGCCAGCAGACTACGCGGGCAGTCACCCCTCCACTTT | CASRLRGQSPLHF
TRBJ2-3 | NA | TRBV5-1 | once | TGCGCCAGCAGCTTCGATGCCTCATTGGATACGCAGTATTTT | CASSFDASLDTQYF
TRBJ2-4 | NA | TRBV7-8 | NA | TGTGCCAGCAGCTTAGGAGCGCGTGTGAACATTCAGTACTTC | CASSLGARVNIQYF
TRBJ2-2 | NA | TRBV12-3/TRBV12-4 | NA | TGTGCCAGCACCCCTGGACTCCAAGGCGGGGAGCTGTTTTTT | CASTPGLQGGELFF
TRBJ2-2 | NA | TRBV7-8 | few | TGTGCCAGCAGGCGTGGCGCGAACACCGGGGAGCTGTTTTTT | CASRRGANTGELFF
TRBJ2-5 | TRBD2 | TRBV12-3/TRBV12-4 | few | TGTGCCAGCAAGGGAGGGCCGGAGACCCAGTACTTC | CASKGGPETQYF
TRBJ1-2 | NA | TRBV6-5 | few | TGTGCCGTTGCGAGGGGTGCAGCTAACTATGGCTACACCTTC | CAVARGAANYGYTF